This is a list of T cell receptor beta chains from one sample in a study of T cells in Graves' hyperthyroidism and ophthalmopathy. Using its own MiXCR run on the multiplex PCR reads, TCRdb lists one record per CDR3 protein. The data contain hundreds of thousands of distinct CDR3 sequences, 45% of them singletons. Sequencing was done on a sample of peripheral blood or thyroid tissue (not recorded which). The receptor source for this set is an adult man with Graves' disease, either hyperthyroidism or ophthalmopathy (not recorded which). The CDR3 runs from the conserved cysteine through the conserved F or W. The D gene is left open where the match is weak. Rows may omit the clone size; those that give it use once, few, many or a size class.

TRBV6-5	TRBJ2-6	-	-	CASSSRRGGANVLTF	TGTGCCAGCAGTTCCCGCCGGGGGGGGGCCAACGTCCTGACTTTC
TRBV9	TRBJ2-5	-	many	CASSVGLAETQYF	TGTGCCAGCAGTGTGGGGTTGGCAGAGACCCAGTACTTC
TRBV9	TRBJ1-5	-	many	CASSPKLGDNQPQHF	TGTGCCAGCAGCCCAAAGCTAGGGGACAATCAGCCCCAGCATTTT
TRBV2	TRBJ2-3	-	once	CASQASADTQYF	TGTGCCAGCCAGGCTAGCGCAGATACGCAGTATTTT
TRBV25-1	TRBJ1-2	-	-	CASSEDNGTGGYTF	TGTGCCAGCAGTGAGGATAATGGGACTGGTGGCTACACCTTC
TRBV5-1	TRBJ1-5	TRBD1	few	CASSFQGGPPLNQPQHF	TGTGCCAGCAGCTTTCAGGGGGGTCCCCCCCTCAATCAGCCCCAGCATTTT
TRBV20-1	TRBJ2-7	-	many	CSVKLSGSEQYF	TGCAGTGTCAAACTGTCAGGGAGCGAGCAGTACTTC
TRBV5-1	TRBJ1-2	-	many	CASSVTAEYGYTF	TGCGCCAGCAGCGTTACAGCAGAATATGGCTACACCTTC
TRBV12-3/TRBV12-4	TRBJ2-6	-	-	CASSAVVQGANVLTF	TGTGCCAGCAGCGCTGTGGTCCAGGGGGCCAACGTCCTGACTTTC
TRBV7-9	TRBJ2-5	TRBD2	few	CASNGLAGRQETQYF	TGTGCCAGCAACGGGCTAGCGGGACGCCAAGAGACCCAGTACTTC
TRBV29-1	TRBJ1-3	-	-	CSVERRGYGYTIYF	TGCAGCGTTGAACGCAGGGGCTATGGCTACACCATATATTTT
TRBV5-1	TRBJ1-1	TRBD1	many	CASSKDRGTEAFF	TGCGCCAGCAGCAAGGACAGGGGCACTGAAGCTTTCTTT
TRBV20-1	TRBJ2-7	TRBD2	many	CSATGGAGGYEQYF	TGCAGTGCTACCGGGGGAGCGGGAGGCTACGAGCAGTACTTC
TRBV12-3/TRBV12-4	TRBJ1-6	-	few	CASSHGSIDSPLHF	TGTGCCAGCAGTCACGGGTCCATAGATTCACCCCTCCACTTT
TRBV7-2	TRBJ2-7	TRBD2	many	CASSPRGLAGGSYEQYF	TGTGCCAGCAGCCCACGGGGACTAGCGGGAGGCTCCTACGAGCAGTACTTC
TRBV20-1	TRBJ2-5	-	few	CSARGPGGNQETQYF	TGCAGTGCTAGAGGGCCAGGGGGGAACCAAGAGACCCAGTACTTC
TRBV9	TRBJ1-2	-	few	CASSVPGAGGYTF	TGTGCCAGCAGCGTACCGGGGGCCGGTGGCTACACCTTC
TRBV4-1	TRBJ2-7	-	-	CASRDEGGNYEQYF	TGCGCCAGCAGGGACGAGGGGGGGAACTACGAGCAGTACTTC
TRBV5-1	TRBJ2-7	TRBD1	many	CASSRGTGIGEQYF	TGCGCCAGCAGCCGGGGGACAGGGATAGGCGAGCAGTACTTC
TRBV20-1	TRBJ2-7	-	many	CSAREGEQYF	TGCAGTGCTAGGGAGGGCGAGCAGTACTTC
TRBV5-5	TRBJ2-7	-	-	CASSPALGGYEQYF	TGTGCCAGCAGCCCCGCGCTGGGGGGCTACGAGCAGTACTTC
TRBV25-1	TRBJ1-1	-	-	CASNWGANTEAFF	TGTGCCAGCAATTGGGGCGCGAACACTGAAGCTTTCTTT
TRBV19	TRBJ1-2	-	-	CASSKVLGALSDGYTF	TGTGCCAGTAGTAAGGTCCTCGGGGCCCTCTCGGATGGCTACACCTTC
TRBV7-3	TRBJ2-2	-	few	CASSLGAGWTGELFF	TGTGCCAGCAGCTTAGGAGCAGGGTGGACCGGGGAGCTGTTTTTT
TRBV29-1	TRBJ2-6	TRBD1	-	CSVGQGSSGANVLTF	TGCAGCGTGGGACAGGGGAGCTCTGGGGCCAACGTCCTGACTTTC
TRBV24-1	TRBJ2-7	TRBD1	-	CASSPPTGAPYEQYF	TGTGCCAGCAGCCCCCCGACAGGGGCCCCCTACGAGCAGTACTTC
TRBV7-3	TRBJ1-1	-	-	CASSHDTGTLNTEAFF	TGTGCCAGCAGCCACGACACCGGGACACTGAACACTGAAGCTTTCTTT
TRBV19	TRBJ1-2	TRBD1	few	CASSPRTGGVYGYTF	TGTGCCAGTAGTCCCCGGACAGGGGGCGTCTATGGCTACACCTTC
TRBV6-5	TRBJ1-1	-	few	CASSRGFGPLDTEAFF	TGTGCCAGCAGTCGCGGCTTTGGGCCGCTGGACACTGAAGCTTTCTTT
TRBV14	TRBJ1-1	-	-	CASSQFTGNTEAFF	TGTGCCAGCAGCCAATTTACGGGGAACACTGAAGCTTTCTTT
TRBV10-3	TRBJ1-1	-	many	CAITREFGTEAFF	TGTGCCATCACCAGGGAGTTTGGCACTGAAGCTTTCTTT
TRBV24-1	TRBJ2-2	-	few	CATSGLAGGATGELFF	TGTGCCACCAGTGGGTTGGCTGGGGGTGCCACCGGGGAGCTGTTTTTT